The clone carrying this TCR beta chain was seen a single time. This record comes from a study of blood T cell repertoires in COVID-19. Study-wide background: Italy, Spain and the United States were the sources of the convalescent and acute COVID-19 samples. T cells, B-cell-depleted T cells, or PBMCs supplied cDNA or gDNA.

Germline CDR1 is LGHDT and CDR2 is YNNKEL (reference sequence). V lost 2 bases and J 0 bases, leaving 11 bases between the germline ends. This CDR3 region has 17 residues. Per the original methods: Nucleated cell number was recorded as an estimate derived from reference gene primer amplification. TCRdb keeps only in-frame clones here, not all; method: immunoSEQ multiplex PCR. V and J calls and clone size are as listed in that table; D and trimming were resolved from the DNA. This sample has some 220,000 clones, with 75% to 85% found just once. The clonotype was recovered from a middle-aged man with COVID-19, enrolled during active disease. The specimen was peripheral blood. This rearrangement joins TRBV3-1 (or the pseudogene TRBV3-2) to TRBJ2-6; weak D call: TRBD1 (6 bases). The CDR3 sequence: CASSQPGHRSGANVLTF. The DNA of the CDR3 is TGTGCCAGCAGCCAACCGGGACACCGCTCTGGGGCCAACGTCCTGACTTTC.